The 17 T cell receptor beta chains reported below all come from one sample, sequenced in a study of TIL therapy for anti-PD-1-resistant metastatic lung cancer. The libraries were made with immunoSEQ v3. The protocol was immunoSEQ multiplex PCR, while the TCRdb copy is restricted to in-frame clones and leaves out a portion. Of some 32,000 clones listed, 60% to 80% are singletons. Time point defined: pre-treatment sample, taken before nivolumab and TIL therapy. Sample: blood, taken at baseline. Every receptor here comes from a woman between 25 and 85 years old with non-small cell lung cancer.

V and J are TRBV5-1 and TRBJ2-5; D gene ambiguous. The CDR3 covers 13 residues. V was cut by 0 bases and J by 2 bases, with 5 bases left in between. Germline CDR1 is SGHRS and CDR2 is YFSETQ. CDR3 DNA: TGCGCCAGCAGCTTGGGCCTTCAAGAGACCCAGTACTTC. Its translation: CASSLGLQETQYF.

V and J are TRBV5-1 and TRBJ2-1; D is perhaps TRBD1 (6 bases). The CDR3 runs 15 residues. Germline values: CDR1 SGHRS, CDR2 YFSETQ. V lost 1 base, J lost 4 bases, and 12 bases lay in between. CDR3 DNA sequence: TGCGCCAGCAGCTTGACAGGGAACCCTTACAATGAGCAGTTCTTC. It codes for CASSLTGNPYNEQFF.

V gene TRBV7-9 combines with J gene TRBJ2-1; 9 nucleotides line up with TRBD2. Germline CDR1 and CDR2: SEHNR and FQNEAQ (reference sequence). CDR3 size: 15 residues. The junction had 3 bases not matched to a gene; V was cut back by 2 bases and J by 4 bases. CDR3 in DNA: TGTGCCAGCAGCTTACGCCTAGCGGGATACAATGAGCAGTTCTTC. This translates into CASSLRLAGYNEQFF.

This clone has more than one count but fewer than ten. The chain employs TRBV9 and TRBJ2-2, with D unresolved. The CDR3 covers 15 residues. V lost 7 bases and J 1 base, leaving 14 bases between the germline ends. The germline gives CDR1 SGDLS, CDR2 YYNGEE. As DNA, the CDR3 is TGTGCCAGCTTTAGGACGGGCGTGAACACCGGGGAGCTGTTTTTT. This translates into CASFRTGVNTGELFF.

This chain links TRBV7-9 with TRBJ2-1, with 9 nucleotides matching TRBD2. The J segment lost 6 bases and the V segment lost 5 bases, leaving 8 bases of the junction unmatched. Germline loops: CDR1 SEHNR, CDR2 FQNEAQ (reference sequence). The CDR3 totals 15 residues. CDR3 coding DNA: TGTGCCAGCAGCCCGTGGGGAGCGGGAGGCAATGAGCAGTTCTTC. It encodes CASSPWGAGGNEQFF.

The gene calls are TRBV5-6 and TRBJ2-1; TRBD1 matches 9 bases. CDR3 length: 14 residues. Unmatched junction bases numbered 7, after V lost 4 bases and J lost 8 bases. Germline V gives CDR1 SGHDT, CDR2 YYEEEE. CDR3 coding DNA: TGTGCCAGCAGCAGCACGGGACAGGGCCATGAGCAGTTCTTC. Translated, it gives CASSSTGQGHEQFF.

The chain joins TRBV11-3 to TRBJ2-1; 7 bases map to TRBD2. This CDR3 is 14 amino acids long. Per the germline V gene, CDR1 is SGHNT and CDR2 is YENEEA. V gave up 1 base and J gave up 6 bases; unmatched junction bases: 3. The CDR3 nucleotides read TGTGCCAGCAGCTTAGTGACTAGCAGCAATGAGCAGTTCTTC. Translated: CASSLVTSSNEQFF.

The chain links TRBV5-1 to TRBJ1-1, with D possibly being TRBD1 (6 bases). With 0 bases removed from V and 5 bases from J, the gap between germline ends came to 14 bases. The CDR3 is 15 amino acids. CDR1 is SGHRS and CDR2 is YFSETQ in the germline V gene. In DNA form, the CDR3 reads TGCGCCAGCAGCTTGGATTCCAGGGGTTGGACTGAAGCTTTCTTT. Protein: CASSLDSRGWTEAFF.

The rearrangement links TRBV5-5 to TRBJ2-2; 7 positions match TRBD2. CDR3 length equals 16 residues. Germline CDR1 SGHKS, CDR2 YYEKEE (reference sequence). Trimming at V came to 4 bases and at J to 4 bases, leaving 10 bases not matched to a gene. The chain's CDR3 is CASSDVRSGVTGELFF. CDR3 DNA: TGTGCCAGCAGCGACGTACGGAGCGGGGTCACCGGGGAGCTGTTTTTT.

The sample holds one count of this clone. V usage is TRBV6-5 and J usage is TRBJ1-3, with no clear D. The CDR3 sequence is 15 residues long. V was clipped by 8 bases and J by 3 bases, with 17 bases between them. From germline, CDR1 is MNHEY and CDR2 SVGAGI. CDR3 protein: CASRSPRRSGNTIYF. In DNA, the CDR3 is TGTGCCAGCCGATCCCCCAGACGGAGTGGAAACACCATATATTTT.

This chain uses TRBV6-5 with TRBJ2-2; D not certain. Looked up from germline, CDR1 is MNHEY and CDR2 is SVGAGI. The CDR3 consists of 14 residues. The V end was cut by 1 base, the J end by 8 bases, with 11 bases between. The CDR3 bases are TGTGCCAGCAGTTACTTCGGCCAGTCTGGGGAGCTGTTTTTT. Encoded protein: CASSYFGQSGELFF.

This clone was seen more than once but under ten times. The rearrangement joins TRBV20-1 to TRBJ1-5; D uncertain. The germline V gene encodes CDR1 DFQATT and CDR2 SNEGSKA (reference sequence). Trimming removed 5 bases at V and 5 bases at J, with 4 bases between. This CDR3 contains 10 residues. The CDR3 DNA follows: TGCAGTGCTTCAGATCAGCCCCAGCATTTT. Its translation: CSASDQPQHF.

This clone was observed a few times. V gene TRBV5-1 combines with J gene TRBJ1-1; 7 positions agree with TRBD1. Trimming took 0 bases from V and 4 from J; bases not matched to a gene: 3. CDR3 size: 14 residues. Germline lookup yields CDR1 SGHRS and CDR2 YFSETQ. The CDR3 here is CASSLVQGITEAFF. CDR3 coding DNA: TGCGCCAGCAGCTTGGTACAGGGGATCACTGAAGCTTTCTTT.

This clone was counted a few times. The J gene is TRBJ2-7, the V gene TRBV27; D unclear. CDR1 and CDR2 (germline): MNHEY, SMNVEV (reference sequence). The CDR3 has 13 amino acids. Trimming left V 4 bases short and J 6 bases short, with 13 bases between. CDR3 loop: CASSYLSIGEQYF. In nucleotides, the CDR3 is TGTGCCAGCAGTTATCTATCGATCGGCGAGCAGTACTTC.

The CDR3 coding sequence is TGTGCCAGCAGTTTGCGGGGCAATTCACCCCTCCACTTT. Its protein product is CASSLRGNSPLHF. This chain joins TRBV6-5 and TRBJ1-6; TRBD1 might be the D (5 bases). The CDR3 covers 13 residues. Germline CDR1 is MNHEY and CDR2 is SVGAGI. Deletions cut 4 bases from V and 7 bases from J, with 8 bases between.

The chain couples TRBV4-2 to TRBJ2-1, with a weak D call TRBD2 (6 bases). Trimming took off 4 bases at V and 13 bases at J, with 17 bases between the two ends. Germline V gives CDR1 LGHNA, CDR2 YNFKEQ. This CDR3 is built from 13 residues. CDR3 sequence reads: CASSPSGTPFQFF. The CDR3 nucleotides are TGTGCCAGCAGCCCATCCGGGACTCCATTCCAGTTCTTC.

V is TRBV4-1 and J is TRBJ2-4; 8 bases match TRBD2. With 2 bases clipped from V and 0 bases from J, the junction kept 6 bases outside the gene matches. Looked up from germline, CDR1 is MGHRA and CDR2 is YSYEKL. The CDR3 runs to 17 residues. CDR3 sequence: CASSQPTSGLAKNIQYF. The CDR3 nucleotides read TGCGCCAGCAGCCAACCCACTAGCGGACTAGCCAAAAACATTCAGTACTTC.